The 15 T cell receptor beta chains reported below all come from one sample, sequenced in a study of blood T cell repertoires in COVID-19. Measured with immunoSEQ multiplex PCR; TCRdb has only the in-frame clones, and not every one. The table lists around 140,000 clones, just under 85% of them singletons. The sequencing input was PBMCs or T cells enriched from blood (not recorded which). The receptors originated from a woman aged 50 to 60 with acute COVID-19.

Only one count was recorded for this clone. The genes are TRBV11-1 and TRBJ2-3; possible D gene TRBD2, 6 bases. V lost 3 bases to trimming and J lost 0 bases, with 13 bases between them. From germline, CDR1 is SGHAT and CDR2 FQDESV (reference sequence). The CDR3 has 16 residues. The CDR3 DNA reads TGTGCCAGCAGCTTGGGATCGGGGGTAAGCACAGATACGCAGTATTTT. Translation: CASSLGSGVSTDTQYF.

This clone was seen only a few times. This chain connects TRBV5-1 to TRBJ2-3; weak D call: TRBD1 (5 bases). This CDR3 has 14 residues. The V end lost 3 bases, the J end lost 0 bases, and 8 bases lay between the germline ends. Looked up from germline, CDR1 is SGHRS and CDR2 is YFSETQ. The CDR3 sequence: CASSSGWSTDTQYF. Written as DNA, the CDR3 is TGCGCCAGCAGCTCAGGGTGGAGCACAGATACGCAGTATTTT.

The CDR3 reads CASSLLLAGGPNEQFF. In DNA, the CDR3 is TGTGCCAGCAGTTTATTACTAGCGGGAGGGCCCAATGAGCAGTTCTTC. The V gene is TRBV27, the J gene TRBJ2-1; TRBD2 agrees at 13 bases. Unmatched junction bases numbered 3, after V lost 1 base and J lost 6 bases. The CDR3 length is 16 residues. The V gene's germline CDR1 is MNHEY and CDR2 SMNVEV (reference sequence).

The chain couples TRBV6-2 or TRBV6-3 to TRBJ1-5; D not certain. Trimming stripped 4 bases from V and 4 bases from J, with 11 bases between. The CDR3 is made up of 14 amino acids. Germline-derived CDR1 and CDR2 are MNHEY and SVGEGT. DNA for the CDR3: TGTGCCAGCAGTTCCAACACGGGAAATCAGCCCCAGCATTTT. Residues: CASSSNTGNQPQHF.

This clone was seen a handful of times. This rearrangement joins TRBV11-3 to TRBJ1-6, with TRBD1 matching over 9 bases. CDR1 is SGHNT and CDR2 is YENEEA in the germline V gene. V dropped 6 bases and J dropped 7; count of bases not matched to a gene: 10. This CDR3 region has 16 residues. The CDR3 nucleotides read TGTGCCAGCAGTTTTGGGACAGGGACGAAGAATTCACCCCTCCACTTT. Its translation is CASSFGTGTKNSPLHF. Filled out from reference TRBV11-3 and TRBJ1-6, the complete variable domain reads EAGVVQSPRYKIIEKKQPVAFWCNPISGHNTLYWYLQNLGQGPELLIRYENEEAVDDSQLPKDRFSAERLKGVDSTLKIQPAELGDSAVYLCASSFGTGTKNSPLHFGNGTRLTVT.

The chain is built from TRBV3-1 (or the pseudogene TRBV3-2) and TRBJ2-1, with D perhaps matching TRBD2 (6 bases). The CDR3 is 13 residues long. Trimming pared 1 base from V and 7 bases from J, leaving 8 bases between. Germline V gives CDR1 LGHDT, CDR2 YNNKEL (reference sequence). The CDR3 coding sequence is TGTGCCAGCAGCCAAGGACTAGTAAATGAGCAGTTCTTC. It encodes CASSQGLVNEQFF.

The chain employs TRBV27 and TRBJ1-2; 7 positions match TRBD1. V was clipped by 9 bases and J by 4 bases; unmatched bases: 8. CDR1 and CDR2 (germline): MNHEY, SMNVEV (reference sequence). This CDR3 spans 13 amino acids. CDR3 in DNA: TGTGCCAGGTGGACAGGCCCACTCTATGGCTACACCTTC. As protein: CARWTGPLYGYTF.

The genes are TRBV28 and TRBJ1-5, with D perhaps TRBD1 (5 bases). The ends were cut back, 2 bases at V and 6 bases at J, with 17 bases in the middle. Looked up from germline, CDR1 is MDHEN and CDR2 is SYDVKM. This CDR3 comprises 16 residues. CDR3 loop: CASSLQNQGMGQPQHF. In DNA, the CDR3 is TGTGCCAGCAGTTTACAAAACCAGGGAATGGGTCAGCCCCAGCATTTT.

This clone was observed a few times. The chain combines TRBV4-2 with TRBJ2-7; TRBD2 agrees at 8 bases. Germline CDR1 reads LGHNA; CDR2 reads YNFKEQ. This CDR3 spans 17 amino acids. V gave up 4 bases and J gave up 9 bases; unmatched junction bases: 20. The CDR3 DNA sequence: TGTGCCAGCAGCCCTCTGACTAGCGAAATCCCCGGTGTTGGGCAGTACTTC. Its protein product is CASSPLTSEIPGVGQYF.

The chain links TRBV19 to TRBJ2-6, with D maybe TRBD2 (6 bases). From germline, CDR1 is LNHDA and CDR2 SQIVND (reference sequence). The V gene lost 3 bases and the J gene lost 0 bases, with 15 bases spanning the gap. This CDR3 has 18 residues. The CDR3 sequence is CASSIQPLGGSGANVLTF. Written as DNA, the CDR3 is TGTGCCAGTAGTATTCAACCCCTGGGGGGCTCTGGGGCCAACGTCCTGACTTTC.

This clone was counted between two and nine times. This chain links TRBV9 with TRBJ1-2; 9 bases match TRBD1. Germline CDR1 and CDR2: SGDLS and YYNGEE. V was pared by 3 bases and J by 4 bases, with 4 bases of the junction left unmatched. The CDR3 runs 14 residues. The CDR3 region is CASSGGQGTYGYTF. Written as DNA, the CDR3 is TGTGCCAGCAGCGGCGGACAGGGGACCTATGGCTACACCTTC.

This chain uses TRBV5-4 with TRBJ2-7, with 7 bases lining up with TRBD2. J gave up 2 bases and V 4 bases, and 6 bases lay outside the gene matches. The germline V gene has CDR1 SGHNT and CDR2 YYREEE (reference sequence). The CDR3 runs 14 residues. The CDR3 DNA reads as TGTGCCAGCAGCCCGGGCGGGAGAGCCTACGAGCAGTACTTC. It encodes CASSPGGRAYEQYF. Supplemented by reference TRBV5-4 and TRBJ2-7, the full variable domain reads ETGVTQSPTHLIKTRGQQVTLRCSSQSGHNTVSWYQQALGQGPQFIFQYYREEENGRGNFPPRFSGLQFPNYSSELNVNALELDDSALYLCASSPGGRAYEQYFGPGTRLTVT.

The table lists this clone with a count of one. V usage is TRBV9 and J usage is TRBJ2-3, with a possible D match to TRBD2 (5 bases). CDR3 length: 15 amino acids. The germline V and J ends were trimmed by 4 bases and 7 bases, with 19 bases remaining between them. The germline CDR1 and CDR2 sequences are SGDLS and YYNGEE. This chain's CDR3 is CASSQTDSRVNTQYF. The DNA of the CDR3 is TGTGCCAGCAGCCAGACGGACTCGCGGGTCAATACGCAGTATTTT. The full variable domain, in which reference TRBV9 and TRBJ2-3 provide the parts outside the CDR3, is DSGVTQTPKHLITATGQRVTLRCSPRSGDLSVYWYQQSLDQGLQFLIQYYNGEERAKGNILERFSAQQFPDLHSELNLSSLELGDSALYFCASSQTDSRVNTQYFGPGTRLTVL.

This chain connects TRBV6-1 to TRBJ2-7, with 14 bases lining up with TRBD2. This CDR3 is built from 19 residues. Trimming removed 3 bases from V and 4 bases from J; junction bases left unmatched: 14. CDR1 MNHNS and CDR2 SASEGT come from the germline V gene. This CDR3 is CASSDHKGLAGVVGYEQYF. The CDR3 coding sequence is TGTGCCAGCAGTGACCACAAGGGACTAGCGGGAGTCGTGGGTTACGAGCAGTACTTC.

For the CDR3, the DNA is TGTGCCAGCAGTCCGGGGGGACAGGCGAACACTGAAGCTTTCTTT. Residues: CASSPGGQANTEAFF. The genes are TRBV28 and TRBJ1-1; 8 nucleotides align to TRBD1. The germline V gene has CDR1 MDHEN and CDR2 SYDVKM. V dropped 5 bases and J dropped 1; count of bases not matched to a gene: 6. This CDR3 has 15 residues.